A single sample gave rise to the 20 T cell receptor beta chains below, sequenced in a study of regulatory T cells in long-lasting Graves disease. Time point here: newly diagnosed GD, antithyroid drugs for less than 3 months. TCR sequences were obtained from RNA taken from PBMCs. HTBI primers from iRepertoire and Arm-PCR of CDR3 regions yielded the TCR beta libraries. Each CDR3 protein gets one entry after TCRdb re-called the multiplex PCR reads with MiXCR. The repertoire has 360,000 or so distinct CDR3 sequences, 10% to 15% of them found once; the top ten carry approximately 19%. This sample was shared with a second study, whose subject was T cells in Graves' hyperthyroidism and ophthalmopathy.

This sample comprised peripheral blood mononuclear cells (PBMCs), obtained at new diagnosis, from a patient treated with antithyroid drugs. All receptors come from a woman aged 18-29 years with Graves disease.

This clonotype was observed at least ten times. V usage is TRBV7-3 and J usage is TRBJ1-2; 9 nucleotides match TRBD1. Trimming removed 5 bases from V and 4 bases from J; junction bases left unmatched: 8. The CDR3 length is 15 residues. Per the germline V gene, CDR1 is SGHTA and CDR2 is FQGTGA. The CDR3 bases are TGTGCCAGCAGCGCCTCCCCGGGACAGGGCTATGGCTACACCTTC. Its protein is CASSASPGQGYGYTF.

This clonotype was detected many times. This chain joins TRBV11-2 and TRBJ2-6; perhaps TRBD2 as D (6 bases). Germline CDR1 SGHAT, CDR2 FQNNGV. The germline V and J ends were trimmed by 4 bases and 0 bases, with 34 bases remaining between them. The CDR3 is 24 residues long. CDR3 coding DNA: TGTGCCAGCAGCTCACCTCACTCCCGAAAAAGGTTGGGCCCGGGGGACTCTGGGGCCAACGTCCTGACTTTC. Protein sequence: CASSSPHSRKRLGPGDSGANVLTF.

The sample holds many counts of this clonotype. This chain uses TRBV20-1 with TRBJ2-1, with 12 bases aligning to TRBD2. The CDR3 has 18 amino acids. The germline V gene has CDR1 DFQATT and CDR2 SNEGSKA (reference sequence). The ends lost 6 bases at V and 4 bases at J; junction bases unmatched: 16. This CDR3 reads CSAQGLAGTRILYNEQFF. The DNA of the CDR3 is TGCAGTGCCCAAGGACTAGCGGGGACTCGGATCCTTTACAATGAGCAGTTCTTC.

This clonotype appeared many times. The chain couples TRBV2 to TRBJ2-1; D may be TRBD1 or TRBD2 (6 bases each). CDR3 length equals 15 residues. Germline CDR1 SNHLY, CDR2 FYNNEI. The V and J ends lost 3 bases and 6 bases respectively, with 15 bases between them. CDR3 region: CASSEEGGSGNEQFF. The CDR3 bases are TGTGCCAGCAGTGAGGAAGGGGGGTCCGGCAATGAGCAGTTCTTC.

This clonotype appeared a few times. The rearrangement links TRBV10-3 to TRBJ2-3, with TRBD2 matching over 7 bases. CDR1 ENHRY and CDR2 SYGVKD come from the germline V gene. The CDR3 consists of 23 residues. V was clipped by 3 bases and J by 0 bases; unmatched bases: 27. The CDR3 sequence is CAISDSLRPGGIGASGSTDTQYF. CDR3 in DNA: TGTGCCATCAGTGACTCCCTTCGCCCCGGGGGGATTGGGGCAAGTGGTAGCACAGATACGCAGTATTTT.

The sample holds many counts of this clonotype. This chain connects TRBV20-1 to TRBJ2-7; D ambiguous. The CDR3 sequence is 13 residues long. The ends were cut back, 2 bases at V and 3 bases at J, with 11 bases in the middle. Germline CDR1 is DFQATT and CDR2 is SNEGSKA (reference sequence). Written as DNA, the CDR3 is TGCAGTGCTAGACGGAGCCTGGTCTACGAGCAGTACTTC. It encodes CSARRSLVYEQYF.

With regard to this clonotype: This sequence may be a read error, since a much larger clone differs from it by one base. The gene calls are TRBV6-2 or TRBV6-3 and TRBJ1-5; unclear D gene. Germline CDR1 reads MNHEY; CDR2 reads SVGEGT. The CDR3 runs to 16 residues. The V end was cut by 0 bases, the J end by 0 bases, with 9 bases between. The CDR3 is CASSYSRIDSNQPQHF. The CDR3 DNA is TGTGCCAGCAGTTACTCCCGGATAGATAGCAATCAGCCCCAGCATTTT.

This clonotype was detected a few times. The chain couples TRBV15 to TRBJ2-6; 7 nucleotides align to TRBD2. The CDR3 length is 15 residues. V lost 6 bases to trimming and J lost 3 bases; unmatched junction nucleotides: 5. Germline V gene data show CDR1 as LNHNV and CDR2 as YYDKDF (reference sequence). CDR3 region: CATREGRGGANVLTF. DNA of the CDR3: TGTGCCACCAGAGAGGGGAGGGGTGGGGCCAACGTCCTGACTTTC.

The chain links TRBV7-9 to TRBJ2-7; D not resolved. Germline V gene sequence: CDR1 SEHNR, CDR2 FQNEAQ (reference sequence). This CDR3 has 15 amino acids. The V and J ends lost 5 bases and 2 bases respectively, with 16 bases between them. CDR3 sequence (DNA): TGTGCCAGCAGCGATCAATACGCGCAAGCCTACGAGCAGTACTTC. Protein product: CASSDQYAQAYEQYF.

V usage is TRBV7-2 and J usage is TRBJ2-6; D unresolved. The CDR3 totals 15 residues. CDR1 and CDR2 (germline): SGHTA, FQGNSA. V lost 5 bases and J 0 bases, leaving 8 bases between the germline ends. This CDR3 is CASSQQLSGANVLTF. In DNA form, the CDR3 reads TGTGCCAGCAGCCAGCAACTCTCTGGGGCCAACGTCCTGACTTTC.

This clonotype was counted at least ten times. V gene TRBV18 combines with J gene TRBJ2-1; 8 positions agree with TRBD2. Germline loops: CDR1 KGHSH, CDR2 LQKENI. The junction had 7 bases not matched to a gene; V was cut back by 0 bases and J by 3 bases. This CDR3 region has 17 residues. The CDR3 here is CASSPPGAGVHYNEQFF. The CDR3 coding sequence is TGTGCCAGCTCACCACCCGGAGCGGGAGTTCACTACAATGAGCAGTTCTTC.

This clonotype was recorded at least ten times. The CDR3 spells CASSPLAVNTEAFF. CDR3 bases: TGTGCCAGCAGCCCTCTTGCGGTCAACACTGAAGCTTTCTTT. This sequence joins TRBV3-1 and TRBJ1-1, with unresolved D. V gave up 4 bases and J gave up 2 bases, with 11 bases separating them. The germline CDR1 and CDR2 sequences are LGHDT and YNNKEL (reference sequence). The CDR3 runs to 14 residues.

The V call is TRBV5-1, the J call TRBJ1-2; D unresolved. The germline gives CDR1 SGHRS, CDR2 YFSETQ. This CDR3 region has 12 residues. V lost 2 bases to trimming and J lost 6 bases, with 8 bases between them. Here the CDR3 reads CASSFDGNGYTF. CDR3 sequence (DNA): TGCGCCAGCAGCTTCGATGGGAATGGCTACACCTTC.

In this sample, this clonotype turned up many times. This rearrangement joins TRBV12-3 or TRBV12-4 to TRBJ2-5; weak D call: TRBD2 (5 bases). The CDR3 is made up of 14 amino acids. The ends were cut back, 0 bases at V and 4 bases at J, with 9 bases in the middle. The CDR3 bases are TGTGCCAGCAGTTTAGCGGGCGGGCGAGAGACCCAGTACTTC. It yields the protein CASSLAGGRETQYF.

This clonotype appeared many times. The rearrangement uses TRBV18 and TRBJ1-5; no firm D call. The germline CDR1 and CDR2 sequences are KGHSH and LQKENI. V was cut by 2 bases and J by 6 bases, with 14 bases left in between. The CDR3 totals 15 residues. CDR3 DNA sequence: TGTGCCAGCTCACCAGAGGGCATGGAGGGTCAGCCCCAGCATTTT. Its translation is CASSPEGMEGQPQHF.

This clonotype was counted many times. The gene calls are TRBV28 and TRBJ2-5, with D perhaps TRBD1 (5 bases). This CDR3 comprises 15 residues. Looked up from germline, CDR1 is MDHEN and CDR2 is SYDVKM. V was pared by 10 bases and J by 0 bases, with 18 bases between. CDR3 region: CATMEGYRYQETQYF. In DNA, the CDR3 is TGTGCCACCATGGAAGGATACAGGTACCAAGAGACCCAGTACTTC. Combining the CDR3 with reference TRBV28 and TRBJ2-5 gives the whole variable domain DVKVTQSSRYLVKRTGEKVFLECVQDMDHENMFWYRQDPGLGLRLIYFSYDVKMKEKGDIPEGYSVSREKKERFSLILESASTNQTSMYLCATMEGYRYQETQYFGPGTRLLVL.

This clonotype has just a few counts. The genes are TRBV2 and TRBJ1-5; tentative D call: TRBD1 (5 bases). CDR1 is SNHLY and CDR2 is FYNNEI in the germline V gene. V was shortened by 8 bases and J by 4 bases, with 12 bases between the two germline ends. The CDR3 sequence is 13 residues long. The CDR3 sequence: CASFGGGNQPQHF. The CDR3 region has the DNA TGTGCCAGCTTCGGGGGGGGAAATCAGCCCCAGCATTTT.

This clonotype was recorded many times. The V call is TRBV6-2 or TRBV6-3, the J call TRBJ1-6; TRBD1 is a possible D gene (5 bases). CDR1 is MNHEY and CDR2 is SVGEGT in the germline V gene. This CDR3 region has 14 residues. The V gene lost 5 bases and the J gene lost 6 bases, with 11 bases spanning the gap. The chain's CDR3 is CASSQQVGNSPLHF. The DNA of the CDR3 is TGTGCCAGCAGTCAACAGGTCGGTAATTCACCCCTCCACTTT.

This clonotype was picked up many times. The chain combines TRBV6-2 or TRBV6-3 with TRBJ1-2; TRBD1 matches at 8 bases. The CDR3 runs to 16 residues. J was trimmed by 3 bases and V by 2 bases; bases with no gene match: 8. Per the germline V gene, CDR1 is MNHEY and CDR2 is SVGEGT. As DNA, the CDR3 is TGTGCCAGCAGTTACCCAGGGGGCATTAGCGACTATGGCTACACCTTC. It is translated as CASSYPGGISDYGYTF.

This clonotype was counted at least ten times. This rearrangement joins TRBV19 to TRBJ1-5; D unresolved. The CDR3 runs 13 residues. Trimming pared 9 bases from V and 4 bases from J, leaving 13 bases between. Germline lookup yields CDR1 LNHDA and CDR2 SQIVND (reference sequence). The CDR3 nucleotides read TGTGCCAGCAAGGAGACCTTTAATCAGCCCCAGCATTTT. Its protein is CASKETFNQPQHF.